This record concerns one T cell receptor (beta chain) sequence. Its target is unknown. This CDR3 is built from 11 residues. This sample is part of a study of T-cell memory formation after mild COVID-19. Study results and limitations: The finding that pre-infection memory included some responding clones suggested that cross-reactive memory joined.

UMIs and sample barcodes were carried by the TCR alpha and TCR beta cDNA libraries that 5'RACE produced using constant-segment primers. Each CDR3 protein is one row after TCRdb ran MiXCR on the 5' RACE reads. The table shows 300,000 to 350,000 distinct CDR3 sequences, with approximately 12% occurring only once. This TCR came from a man between 18 and 35 years old who had mild COVID-19 (a few samples of this study predate the infection). Cell type and time point are not known. Sequencing used PBMCs or a T cell subset sorted from them (not recorded which). This chain uses TRBV21-1 with TRBJ1-2; the tabulated D call, TRBD1, remains unverified against the DNA. TRBV21-1 is given as a pseudogene. The CDR3 protein is CASGGQSGYTF. The CDR3 nucleotides read TGTGCCAGCGGGGGGCAATCGGGCTACACCTTC.